This TCR beta chain was obtained from a study of blood T cell repertoires in COVID-19. CDR3 length: 15 residues. V dropped 2 bases and J dropped 5 bases, with 12 bases sitting between them. Germline CDR1 and CDR2: SEHNR and FQNEAQ (reference sequence). Study members were between about 18 and 89 years old and lived in 20 to 30 US regions. Participants' own reports of clinical history determined their cohort assignment. Resolution of symptoms, clearance, or two negative PCRs was present in recovered Cohort 3 donors. Clones were sequenced by immunoSEQ multiplex PCR, and TCRdb holds only the in-frame ones, with some missing. The table records about 140,000 clones, over 75% of them present only once.

This chain connects TRBV7-9 to TRBJ1-4; possible D gene TRBD1, 5 bases. Sequences were obtained from PBMCs or T cells enriched from blood (not recorded which). The receptor comes from a woman aged 45-65 years who had recovered from COVID-19. CDR3: CASSLTQGGNEKLFF. In DNA, the CDR3 is TGTGCCAGCAGCTTAACTCAGGGAGGGAATGAAAAACTGTTTTTT.